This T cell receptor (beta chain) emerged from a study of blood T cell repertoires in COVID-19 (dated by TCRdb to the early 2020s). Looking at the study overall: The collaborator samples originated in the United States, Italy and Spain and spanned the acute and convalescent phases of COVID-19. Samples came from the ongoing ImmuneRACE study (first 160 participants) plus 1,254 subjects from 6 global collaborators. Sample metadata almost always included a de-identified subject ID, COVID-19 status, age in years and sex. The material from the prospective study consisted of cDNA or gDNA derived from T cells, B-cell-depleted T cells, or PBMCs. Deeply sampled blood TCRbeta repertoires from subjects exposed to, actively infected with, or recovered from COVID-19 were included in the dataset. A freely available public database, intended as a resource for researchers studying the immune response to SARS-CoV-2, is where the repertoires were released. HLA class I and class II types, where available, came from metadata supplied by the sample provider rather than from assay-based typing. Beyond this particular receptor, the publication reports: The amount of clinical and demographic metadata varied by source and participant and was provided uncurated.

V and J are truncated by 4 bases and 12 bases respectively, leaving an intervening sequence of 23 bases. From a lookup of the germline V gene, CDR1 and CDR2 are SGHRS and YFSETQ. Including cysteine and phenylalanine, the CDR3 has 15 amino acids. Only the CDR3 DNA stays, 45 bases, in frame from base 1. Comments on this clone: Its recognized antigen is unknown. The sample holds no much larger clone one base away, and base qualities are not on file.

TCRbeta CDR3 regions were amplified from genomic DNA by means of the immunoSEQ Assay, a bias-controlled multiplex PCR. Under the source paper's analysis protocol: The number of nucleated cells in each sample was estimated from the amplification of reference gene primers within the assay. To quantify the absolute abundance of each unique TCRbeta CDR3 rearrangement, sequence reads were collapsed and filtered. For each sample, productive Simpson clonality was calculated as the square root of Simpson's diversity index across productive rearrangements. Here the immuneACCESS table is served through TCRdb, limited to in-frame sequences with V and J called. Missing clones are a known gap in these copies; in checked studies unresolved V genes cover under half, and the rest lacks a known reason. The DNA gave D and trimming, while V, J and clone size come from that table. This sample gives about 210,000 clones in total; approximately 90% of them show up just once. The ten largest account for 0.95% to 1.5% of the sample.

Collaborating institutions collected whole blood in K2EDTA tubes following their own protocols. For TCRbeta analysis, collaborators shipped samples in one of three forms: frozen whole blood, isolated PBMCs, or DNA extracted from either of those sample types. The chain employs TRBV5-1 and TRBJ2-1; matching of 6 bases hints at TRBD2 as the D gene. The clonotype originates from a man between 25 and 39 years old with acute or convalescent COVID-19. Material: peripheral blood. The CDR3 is CASSDRGGEIGAQFF. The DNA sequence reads TGCGCCAGCAGCGACCGCGGAGGGGAAATAGGTGCGCAGTTCTTC.